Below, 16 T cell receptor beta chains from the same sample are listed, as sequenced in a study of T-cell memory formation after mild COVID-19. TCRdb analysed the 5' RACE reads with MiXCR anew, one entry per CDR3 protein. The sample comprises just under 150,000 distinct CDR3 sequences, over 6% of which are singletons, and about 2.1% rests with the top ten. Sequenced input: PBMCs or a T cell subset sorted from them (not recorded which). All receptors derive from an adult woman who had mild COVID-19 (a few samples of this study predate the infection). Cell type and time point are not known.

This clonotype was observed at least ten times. In DNA, the CDR3 is TGTGCCAGCTCACCATCGGAGACAGCGATCAATCAGCCCCAGCATTTT. This gives the protein CASSPSETAINQPQHF. The chain recombines TRBV18 with TRBJ1-5, with a weak D call TRBD1 (5 bases). The CDR3 is 16 residues long. CDR1 is KGHSH, CDR2 LQKENI, per germline. The germline V and J ends were trimmed by 2 bases and 3 bases, with 14 bases remaining between them.

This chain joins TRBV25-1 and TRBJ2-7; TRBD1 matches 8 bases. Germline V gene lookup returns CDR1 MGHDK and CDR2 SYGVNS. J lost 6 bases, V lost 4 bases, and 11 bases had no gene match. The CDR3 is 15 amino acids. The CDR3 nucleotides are TGTGCCAGCAGTGTGGGAGCAGGGGGCGCGTCCGAGCAGTACTTC. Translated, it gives CASSVGAGGASEQYF.

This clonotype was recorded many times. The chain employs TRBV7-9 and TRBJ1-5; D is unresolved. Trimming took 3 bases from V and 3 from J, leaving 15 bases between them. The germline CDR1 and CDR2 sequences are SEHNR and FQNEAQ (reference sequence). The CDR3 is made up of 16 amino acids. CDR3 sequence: CASSLGEWGNNQPQHF. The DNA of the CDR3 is TGTGCCAGCAGCTTGGGAGAGTGGGGAAACAATCAGCCCCAGCATTTT.

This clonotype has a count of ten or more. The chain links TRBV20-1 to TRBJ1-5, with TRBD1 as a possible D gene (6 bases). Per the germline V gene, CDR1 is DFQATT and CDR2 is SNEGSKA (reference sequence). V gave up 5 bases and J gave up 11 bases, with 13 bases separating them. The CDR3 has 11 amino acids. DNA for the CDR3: TGCAGTGCTTTCGGACAGTTAGCCCAGCATTTT. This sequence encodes CSAFGQLAQHF.

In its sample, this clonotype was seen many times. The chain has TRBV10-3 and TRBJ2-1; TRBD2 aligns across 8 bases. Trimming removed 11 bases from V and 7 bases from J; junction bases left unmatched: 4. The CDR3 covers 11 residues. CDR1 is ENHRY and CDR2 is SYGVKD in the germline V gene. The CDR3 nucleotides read TGTGCCGCCGGGGGGGGAAATGAGCAGTTCTTC. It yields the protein CAAGGGNEQFF.

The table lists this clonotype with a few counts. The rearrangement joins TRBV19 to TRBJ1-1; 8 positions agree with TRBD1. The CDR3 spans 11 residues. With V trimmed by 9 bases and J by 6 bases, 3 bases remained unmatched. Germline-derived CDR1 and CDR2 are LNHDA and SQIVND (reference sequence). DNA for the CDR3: TGTGCCAGCAACAGGGGGGCTGAAGCTTTCTTT. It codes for CASNRGAEAFF. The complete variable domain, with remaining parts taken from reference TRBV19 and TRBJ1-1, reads DGGITQSPKYLFRKEGQNVTLSCEQNLNHDAMYWYRQDPGQGLRLIYYSQIVNDFQKGDIAEGYSVSREKKESFPLTVTSAQKNPTAFYLCASNRGAEAFFGQGTRLTVV.

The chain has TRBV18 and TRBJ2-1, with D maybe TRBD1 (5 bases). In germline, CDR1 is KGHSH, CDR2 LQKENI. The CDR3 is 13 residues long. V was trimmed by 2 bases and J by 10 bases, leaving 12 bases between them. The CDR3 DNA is TGTGCCAGCTCACCAACGACGACAGAGGAGCAGTTCTTC. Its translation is CASSPTTTEEQFF.

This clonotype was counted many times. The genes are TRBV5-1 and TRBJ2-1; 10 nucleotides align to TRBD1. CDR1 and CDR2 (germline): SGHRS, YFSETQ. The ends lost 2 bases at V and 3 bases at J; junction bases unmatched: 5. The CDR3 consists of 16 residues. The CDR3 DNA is TGCGCCAGCAGCTTTAGGGACAGGGGTAACTACAATGAGCAGTTCTTC. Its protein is CASSFRDRGNYNEQFF.

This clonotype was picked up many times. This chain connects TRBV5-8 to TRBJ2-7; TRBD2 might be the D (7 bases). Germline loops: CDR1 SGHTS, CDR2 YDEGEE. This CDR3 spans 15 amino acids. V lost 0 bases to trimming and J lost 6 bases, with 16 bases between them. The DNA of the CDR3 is TGTGCCAGCAGCTTGGGGCTTTACAGGGAGGGCGAGCAGTACTTC. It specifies CASSLGLYREGEQYF.

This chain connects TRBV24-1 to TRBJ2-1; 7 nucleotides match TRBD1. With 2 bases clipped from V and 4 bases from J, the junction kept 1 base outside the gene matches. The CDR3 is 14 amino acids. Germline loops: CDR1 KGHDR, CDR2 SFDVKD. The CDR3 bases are TGTGCCACCAGTGATTCGGACAGGTACAATGAGCAGTTCTTC. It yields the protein CATSDSDRYNEQFF.

CDR3 bases: TGCGCCAGCAGCCCCGAGCGGGATACGCAGTATTTT. This translates into CASSPERDTQYF. The chain couples TRBV5-1 to TRBJ2-3, with D tentatively TRBD2 (5 bases). V was trimmed by 4 bases and J by 6 bases, leaving 9 bases between them. CDR3 length equals 12 residues. CDR1 SGHRS and CDR2 YFSETQ come from the germline V gene.

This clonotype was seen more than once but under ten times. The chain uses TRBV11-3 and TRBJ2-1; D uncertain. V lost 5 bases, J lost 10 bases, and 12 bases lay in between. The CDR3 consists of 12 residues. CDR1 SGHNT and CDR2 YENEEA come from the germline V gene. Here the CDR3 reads CASSVAEGEQFF. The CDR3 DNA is TGTGCCAGCAGCGTCGCAGAAGGAGAGCAGTTCTTC.

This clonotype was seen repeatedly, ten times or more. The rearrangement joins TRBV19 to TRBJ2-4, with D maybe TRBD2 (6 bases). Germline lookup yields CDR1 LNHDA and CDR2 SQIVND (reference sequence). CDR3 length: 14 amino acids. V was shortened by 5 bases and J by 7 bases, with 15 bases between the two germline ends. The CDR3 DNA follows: TGTGCCAGTAGTCCCCGGGAGCGGATGAACATTCAGTACTTC. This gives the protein CASSPRERMNIQYF.

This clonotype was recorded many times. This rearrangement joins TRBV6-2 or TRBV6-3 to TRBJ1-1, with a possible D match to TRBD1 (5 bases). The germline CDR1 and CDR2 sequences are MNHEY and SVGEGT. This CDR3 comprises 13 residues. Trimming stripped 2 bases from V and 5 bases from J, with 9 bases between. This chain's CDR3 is CASSYIGGTEAFF. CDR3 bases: TGTGCCAGCAGTTACATCGGGGGAACTGAAGCTTTCTTT.

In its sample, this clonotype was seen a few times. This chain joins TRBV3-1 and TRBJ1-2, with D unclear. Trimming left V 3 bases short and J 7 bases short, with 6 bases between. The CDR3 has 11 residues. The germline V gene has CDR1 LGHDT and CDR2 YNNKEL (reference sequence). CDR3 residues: CASSQLFGYTF. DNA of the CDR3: TGTGCCAGCAGCCAGTTATTTGGCTACACCTTC.

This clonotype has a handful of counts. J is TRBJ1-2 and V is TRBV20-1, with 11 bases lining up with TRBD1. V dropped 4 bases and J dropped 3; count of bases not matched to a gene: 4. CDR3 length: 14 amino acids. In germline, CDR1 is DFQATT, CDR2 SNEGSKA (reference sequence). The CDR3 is CSATGQGAYYGYTF. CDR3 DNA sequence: TGCAGTGCTACCGGACAGGGGGCGTACTATGGCTACACCTTC.